The rows below give T cell receptor beta chains drawn from one sample of a study of T cells in Graves' hyperthyroidism and ophthalmopathy. TCRdb analysed the multiplex PCR reads with MiXCR anew, one entry per CDR3 protein. The sample shows about 690,000 distinct CDR3 sequences, around 16% of them seen only once. The sequencing input was blood. These receptors came from a man between 45 and 60 years old with Graves' hyperthyroidism. CDR3s include the opening cysteine and the closing phenylalanine or tryptophan. The order of the fields is J gene, clone size, D gene, V gene, CDR3 DNA, CDR3 protein. A D gene is named only where the DNA matches it firmly. Rows may omit the clone size; those that give it use once, few, many or a size class.

TRBJ2-1	few	NA	TRBV3-1	TGTGCCAGCAGCCAAGGGTTGAGCGGGCCCCTTGAGCAGTTCTTC	CASSQGLSGPLEQFF
TRBJ1-3	NA	TRBD1	TRBV7-9	TGTGCCAGCAGCCCGTCGGACAGGCCACACACCATATATTTT	CASSPSDRPHTIYF
TRBJ2-5	NA	TRBD1	TRBV20-1	TGCAGTCCCGCGACAGGGGGAGAGACCCAGTACTTC	CSPATGGETQYF
TRBJ2-1	NA	NA	TRBV28	TGTGCCAGCAGTTTACACTTGCCTAACTACAATGAGCAGTTCTTC	CASSLHLPNYNEQFF
TRBJ1-2	once	TRBD1	TRBV19	TGTGCCAGTAGATTGACAGGGGGGGGCGCCGGTTATGGCTACACCTTC	CASRLTGGGAGYGYTF
TRBJ2-1	few	NA	TRBV7-3	TGTGCCAGCAGCCTCCGACCCATCCCATACAATGAGCAGTTCTTC	CASSLRPIPYNEQFF
TRBJ1-2	many	NA	TRBV7-3	TGTGCCAGCAGCTTAACGCCTACGGCAGGCGGGGGCTACACCTTC	CASSLTPTAGGGYTF
TRBJ1-2	many	NA	TRBV28	TGTGCCAGCAGTTTACTTGAGGGAGCCTCGCGCTATGGCTACACCTTC	CASSLLEGASRYGYTF
TRBJ1-4	many	TRBD1	TRBV12-3/TRBV12-4	TGTGCCAGCAGTTTGATGGAGGGGGCTGAAAAACTGTTTTTT	CASSLMEGAEKLFF
TRBJ2-6	NA	TRBD1	TRBV6-4	TGTGCCAGCAGTGAAGTTAGGGACAGGTACTCTGGGGCCAACGTCCTGACTTTC	CASSEVRDRYSGANVLTF
TRBJ1-1	NA	TRBD1	TRBV6-1	TGTGCCAGCACCCCACAGGGGGTGGACACTGAAGCTTTCTTT	CASTPQGVDTEAFF
TRBJ2-7	NA	NA	TRBV7-2	TGTGCCAGCAGCCCTGGTGGCTCTCGATCCTACGAGCAGTACTTC	CASSPGGSRSYEQYF
TRBJ2-7	NA	TRBD1	TRBV20-1	TGCAGTGCTAGTCCCTCAGACAGGGCGAACTCCTACGAGCAGTACTTC	CSASPSDRANSYEQYF
TRBJ2-1	NA	TRBD2	TRBV20-1	TGCAGTGCTATGGGCGGGAGGGCCAACAATGAGCAGTTCTTC	CSAMGGRANNEQFF
TRBJ2-1	many	TRBD1	TRBV28	TGTGCCAGCAGTTTACCCGGGACAGGGGCCTACAATGAGCAGTTCTTC	CASSLPGTGAYNEQFF
TRBJ2-2	NA	TRBD2	TRBV28	TGTGCCAGCAGTCCCTCGCTGGGAGCGGGAGGGCAAGCCGGGGAGCTGTTTTTT	CASSPSLGAGGQAGELFF
TRBJ2-2	many	TRBD2	TRBV27	TGTGCCAGCAGTTTAGGGACTAGCGGGACCGGGGAGCTGTTTTTT	CASSLGTSGTGELFF
TRBJ2-1	many	NA	TRBV7-9	TGTGCCAGCAGCTTGTATGGCAGTTCGATCTCCTACAATGAGCAGTTCTTC	CASSLYGSSISYNEQFF
TRBJ1-5	NA	NA	TRBV3-1	TGTGCCAGCAGCCAAGGTACTACGGTCAATCAGCCCCAGCATTTT	CASSQGTTVNQPQHF
TRBJ1-5	many	NA	TRBV2	TGTGCCAGCAGTGAAAACGTGAAGAATCAGCCCCAGCATTTT	CASSENVKNQPQHF
TRBJ1-6	many	NA	TRBV12-3/TRBV12-4	TGTGCCAGCAGTATTCTACGGACAGAACCCCTCCACTTT	CASSILRTEPLHF
TRBJ1-5	few	NA	TRBV7-9	TGTGCCAGCAGCTTAGTAGGGGGGGATCAGCCCCAGCATTTT	CASSLVGGDQPQHF
TRBJ2-3	few	NA	TRBV11-2	TGTGCCAGCAGCCCCGGACAGAACACAGATACGCAGTATTTT	CASSPGQNTDTQYF
TRBJ2-7	many	NA	TRBV10-3	TGTGCCATCAGTGAGTCGATCCCCTACGAGCAGTACTTC	CAISESIPYEQYF
TRBJ2-1	few	TRBD1	TRBV3-1	TGTGCCAGCAGCCAAAATCCCGGGACAGCCTACAATGAGCAGTTCTTC	CASSQNPGTAYNEQFF
TRBJ2-5	many	NA	TRBV10-3	TGTGCCATCAGTGAGTCGACAGGGCGGGAGGACCCACAAGAGACCCAGTACTTC	CAISESTGREDPQETQYF